This TCR beta chain stems from a study of cytomegalovirus exposure and HLA in healthy donors (dated by TCRdb to about 2017). The study in broad terms: An earlier analysis of roughly 610 of the donors reported about 300 Gb of sequence data and 95 million to 140 million unique TCR beta sequences obtained from some 200 million T cells. An early release that covered several hundred HLA-typed donors contained approximately 300 gigabases of sequencing data and approximately 85 million unique TCR sequences. Of the 350 to 450 genotyped donors, over 70% fell in the genetic ancestry cluster associated with self-reported Caucasian donors. The study aimed to test whether cataloging public T cell receptors could reveal signatures of past pathogen exposure. Using immunosequencing, the study profiled T cell repertoires from about 620 subjects and related those repertoires to cytomegalovirus serostatus. Besides the first cohort of roughly 660 subjects, a separate validation cohort made up of over 100 different subjects was used. To predict cytomegalovirus infection status, the study combined high-throughput TCR immunosequencing, statistical association of individual TCRs with disease status, and machine learning. A later analysis re-analyzed previously published TCR beta repertoires from 666 donors and added high-resolution HLA genotyping to study TCR occurrence patterns. The later analysis used no new phenotypic data to find candidate immune exposures, relying instead on TCR beta sequences and their occurrence across donors. An earlier analysis of 587 of the donors used high-throughput TCR beta sequencing to judge whether each TCR beta V gene segment behaved as functional or pseudogenic. Donor age, sex, ethnicity and CMV serostatus were collected together with the repertoire data. A later genetic analysis took genome-wide SNP genotypes for about three fifths of the roughly 670 donors and used that subset as a discovery cohort. All discovery cohort repertoires had been generated on a single sequencing platform. Both class I and class II loci were covered by HLA typing, at four-digit resolution. The number of typed donors differed by locus: roughly 629-630 for A, B, C, DRB1 and DQB1; approximately 530 for DQA1; some 610 for DPA1; and roughly 450 for DPB1. Five DR-DQ haplotypes were handled as single units for association and clustering because linkage in the cohort was strong. On average, around 200,000 unique TCR beta nucleotide sequences were sequenced per donor among more than 350 genotyped donors of the cohort, with about 17% of those sequences being non-productive. Study-wide conclusions, independent of this receptor: In this cohort, only TCR beta chains were sequenced, and detectable features were limited by the absence of alpha or paired-chain data. Most CMV-associated TCR beta chains appeared to be HLA-restricted in a later analysis, and the HLA associations seemed to be driven largely by CMV exposure. Immune exposure information for the cohort was limited to CMV serostatus. The sequencing pipeline was judged likely to have produced a cluster of highly shared sequence variants as a technical artifact. In vitro tests confirmed that three of the cytomegalovirus-associated TCR beta chains recognize cytomegalovirus antigens. A later genetic analysis reported fewer N-insertions in productive TCRs among donors in an Asian-associated ancestry cluster than the roughly 690-donor mean. In a later analysis, TCR association rates were found to vary across HLA loci, with the most associated TCRs seen for DRB1 alleles and the fewest for HLA-C alleles. The authors suggested that the approach could potentially be generalized to other disease states and immunological phenotypes. In an earlier analysis of approximately 590 of the donors, most TCR beta V segments appeared in productive rearrangements about 87% or about 30% of the time, broadly matching IMGT annotations. In a later analysis, about 16,000 TCR beta sequences were associated with specific HLA alleles at a false discovery rate of 0.05. Because HLA typing was missing for some donors at each locus, association tests included only the typed subset. A later analysis reported that several top co-occurrence clusters appeared linked to parvovirus B19, influenza, CMV and Epstein-Barr virus. In a later analysis, HLA-associated TCR beta chains showed more clonal expansion and lower generation probabilities than non-associated chains that were equally common. In the study, 150 to 200 TCR beta chains were listed as associated with cytomegalovirus. Correlated functional status among segregating V segments might reflect linkage disequilibrium, but an unknown experimental factor could not be ruled out. When HLA alleles, especially DR and DQ, strongly co-occurred, TCR associations were difficult to assign to individual alleles. Some IMGT-functional V segments, including TRBV6-2 and TRBV6-3, could not be distinguished by the 87-base-pair reads and were therefore excluded. Most TCR sequences were observed very rarely across donors, whereas some public TCRs were present in many individuals. Because counts were too low, about 17 rarely observed V segments, including chromosome 9 orphons, were excluded from the earlier analysis of 587 of the donors. A further reported finding was that TCR beta sequences accurately predicted the HLA-A and HLA-B alleles for most subjects in the first cohort. Presence/absence analyses assumed roughly uniform sequencing depth across donors, an assumption that may not hold. The classifier was reported to diagnose cytomegalovirus status with high specificity and sensitivity in both the original cohort and the validation cohort. In a later genetic analysis, a missense DCLRE1C variant was associated with V-gene and J-gene trimming of TCR beta chains, and the association was replicated in an independent cohort.

The cohort comprised more than 550 healthy bone marrow donors. All cohort members were sampled while nominally healthy, although unrecorded immune exposures were likely present. The donor was CMV seronegative and was included in the group of a few hundred seronegative cohort members. Each donor provided a peripheral blood sample, and peripheral blood mononuclear cells were used for TCR beta sequencing. The Qiagen DNeasy Blood Extraction Kit was used to extract genomic DNA from the blood cell samples. This clone was recorded only once. Its antigen is still unknown. Base qualities are not recorded, but no much larger clone differs from it by a single base. The protocol used for the library was the immunoSEQ multiplex PCR assay. For the multiplex PCR, a mixture combining 60 forward primers for TCR Vbeta segments and 13 reverse primers for TCR Jbeta segments was used. Amplification of the CDR3 region of rearranged TCR beta genes was performed with a multiplex PCR assay on genomic DNA. The amplified TCR beta libraries were sequenced on the Illumina HiSeq System as 87-base-pair reads. Per the original workflow: A later analysis counted tens of millions of unique TCR beta chains across the approximately 700 repertoires, and roughly 10 million of these chains were shared by at least two donors. Raw reads were error-corrected and collapsed into unique sequences by a nearest-neighbor algorithm in which closely related sequences were merged to remove PCR and sequencing errors. V, D and J gene segments were assigned by aligning CDR3 sequences to IMGT reference sequences. For a sequence to be retained, a match of at least six nucleotides was required to both a V gene segment and a J gene segment. Rearrangements were called productive when the CDR3 lacked stop codons and stayed in frame with V and J; all others were non-productive. Following IMGT convention, CDR3 was defined as the stretch from the second conserved V-encoded cysteine up to the conserved J-encoded phenylalanine. Sequences without an unambiguous match to a single V gene segment were excluded from the earlier analysis of 587 of the donors. An earlier analysis of 450 to 650 of the donors called V segments functional above 56.7% productive rearrangements and segregating when the between-donor standard deviation exceeded 5%. A statistical classification framework was built to diagnose cytomegalovirus status from the catalog of TCR beta chain sequences. V and J gene assignment, in a later analysis, came from comparing TCR nucleotide sequences with IMGT/GENE-DB human TR gene sequences. A later analysis assigned CDR3 sequences and most-parsimonious VDJ recombination scenarios with the TCRdist pipeline. A later analysis defined each TCR beta chain by its CDR3 amino acid sequence plus V-gene family, and excluded reads lacking a unique V-gene family. To address suspected cross-contamination and a sequencing artifact, a later analysis removed a few hundred highly shared, low-generation-probability nucleotide sequences. A later analysis calculated a clonal expansion index for each public chain from normalized within-repertoire ranks of inferred template counts. A later analysis computed generation probabilities with a VDJ recombination model fitted to out-of-frame rearrangements, and checked the results against IGoR. Hypergeometric tests were used in a later analysis to score TCR-TCR, TCR-HLA and TCR-CMV co-occurrence, with a repertoire-size bias correction applied to the TCR pairs. False discovery rates were estimated in a later analysis by permuting HLA or CMV assignments 20 times. In a later analysis, co-occurring TCRs were grouped using DBSCAN, with TCRdist sequence similarity added in when clustering inside HLA-allele-positive subsets. Co-occurrence clustering excluded repertoires with fewer than 30,000 or more than 120,000 public chains, plus five with anomalous nucleotide sharing. TCRdb carries this immuneACCESS record with in-frame sequences only. Its versions omit some clonotypes, under half of them owing to an unresolved V gene in the studies checked, with the rest unexplained. D and trimming come from the DNA, and the V and J calls and clone size come from that table. In all, the sample holds some 40,000 clones, and around 69% of those were seen once. 6.3% of the sample is in the top ten clones.

V is trimmed back by 5 bases and J by 8 bases, and the junction contains 7 bases that no gene match accounts for. The germline V gene specifies SGHTA as CDR1 and FQGNSA as CDR2. From cysteine to phenylalanine, the CDR3 is 14 amino acids long. The entry retains the CDR3 DNA only, 42 bases that are in frame from base 1. Sequencing used PBMCs. The chain uses TRBV7-2 and TRBJ1-4; the central 8 bases match TRBD1. This TCR came from a man aged 30 to 39 in good health and CMV-seronegative. This receptor carries the CDR3 CASSPDRGEEKLFF. At the DNA level, the sequence is TGTGCCAGCAGCCCCGACAGGGGAGAGGAAAAACTGTTTTTT.